The 18 T cell receptor beta chains listed next were all sequenced from one sample in a study of graft-versus-host responses after intestinal transplantation. Assay used: immunoSEQ multiplex PCR; TCRdb lists only in-frame clones, some missing. The sample yields around 17,000 clones, roughly 80% seen once. Graft specimens yielded both intraepithelial and lamina propria lymphocytes. The sample consisted of ileum tissue, taken around 69 weeks after intestinal transplant. The receptor source for this set is a human patient who received an intestinal transplant, so some T cells may come from the graft donor.

The CDR3 DNA follows: TGTGCCAGCCCAGATTTGGCAAGCCCCTATGGCTACACCTTC. It is translated as CASPDLASPYGYTF. The chain is built from TRBV6-5 and TRBJ1-2; D uncertain. V lost 8 bases to trimming and J lost 4 bases, with 17 bases between them. The germline V gene encodes CDR1 MNHEY and CDR2 SVGAGI. There are 14 residues in the CDR3.

The chain has TRBV2 and TRBJ2-2; D gene unclear. Germline values: CDR1 SNHLY, CDR2 FYNNEI. V dropped 6 bases and J dropped 6 bases, with 11 bases sitting between them. The CDR3 sequence is 13 residues long. The CDR3 reads CASSRIEPGELFF. Here the CDR3 DNA reads TGTGCCAGCAGCCGGATTGAACCCGGGGAGCTGTTTTTT.

The chain has TRBV30 and TRBJ1-6; TRBD1 matches 7 bases. After removal of 6 bases from V and 7 bases from J, the junction contained 9 bases not matched to a gene. Germline V gene sequence: CDR1 GTSNPN, CDR2 SVGIG (reference sequence). The CDR3 contains 14 residues. The CDR3: CACHAGTVNSPLHF. The DNA of the CDR3 is TGTGCCTGCCACGCCGGGACAGTAAATTCACCCCTCCACTTT.

The chain is built from TRBV5-4 and TRBJ2-7; a possible D gene is TRBD1 (6 bases). CDR3 size: 15 residues. Germline values: CDR1 SGHNT, CDR2 YYREEE (reference sequence). V lost 4 bases and J 0 bases, leaving 14 bases between the germline ends. In DNA, the CDR3 is TGTGCCAGCAGCACCCGACAGGCCCTCTCCTACGAGCAGTACTTC. It is translated as CASSTRQALSYEQYF.

With regard to this clone: Other DNA sequences of this sample code for an identical CDR3. The rearrangement joins TRBV13 to TRBJ2-5, with D unclear. With the DNA end fitting TRBJ2-7 better, the J assignment may be wrong. This CDR3 has 14 residues. Germline values: CDR1 PRHDT, CDR2 FYEKMQ (reference sequence). The CDR3 loop is CASSPPGSTYEQYF. Here the CDR3 DNA reads TGTGCCAGCAGCCCCCCGGGCAGCACCTACGAGCAGTACTTC.

This clone was detected a few times. One junction end does not reproduce the germline sequence, and a read error may be involved. The CDR3 here is CASSIGLLEQYF. The CDR3 bases are TGTGCCAGCAGCATAGGACTTCTCGAGCAGTACTTC. This chain links TRBV13 with TRBJ2-7; perhaps TRBD2 as D (5 bases). This CDR3 contains 12 residues. Germline loops: CDR1 PRHDT, CDR2 FYEKMQ (reference sequence).

This clone has more than one count but fewer than ten. The chain links TRBV13 to TRBJ1-1; TRBD1 is a possible D gene (6 bases). The CDR3 has 17 residues. Trimming took 5 bases from V and 2 from J, leaving 21 bases between them. Germline CDR1 is PRHDT and CDR2 is FYEKMQ (reference sequence). The CDR3 sequence: CASSLEPSRGSNTEAFF. Here the CDR3 DNA reads TGTGCCAGCAGCCTCGAGCCCTCCAGGGGTAGCAACACTGAAGCTTTCTTT. The full variable domain, in which reference TRBV13 and TRBJ1-1 provide the parts outside the CDR3, is AAGVIQSPRHLIKEKRETATLKCYPIPRHDTVYWYQQGPGQDPQFLISFYEKMQSDKGSIPDRFSAQQFSDYHSELNMSSLELGDSALYFCASSLEPSRGSNTEAFFGQGTRLTVV.

J is TRBJ2-1 and V is TRBV5-1, with D perhaps matching TRBD1 (6 bases). This CDR3 region has 14 residues. V shed 4 bases and J shed 4 bases, with 12 bases lying between them. From germline, CDR1 is SGHRS and CDR2 YFSETQ. The CDR3 loop is CASSRAGEYNEQFF. The DNA for the CDR3 is TGCGCCAGCAGCAGGGCAGGGGAGTACAATGAGCAGTTCTTC.

This rearrangement joins TRBV2 to TRBJ2-7; D possibly uses TRBD1 or TRBD2 (5 bases each). CDR3 length equals 12 residues. The germline gives CDR1 SNHLY, CDR2 FYNNEI. V lost 10 bases and J 5 bases, leaving 15 bases between the germline ends. The CDR3 here is CATSGTDHEQYF. The CDR3 nucleotides are TGTGCCACCTCAGGGACCGACCACGAGCAGTACTTC.

The chain has TRBV25-1 and TRBJ1-2; D is uncertain. Germline-derived CDR1 and CDR2 are MGHDK and SYGVNS. This CDR3 contains 16 residues. The V end was cut by 3 bases, the J end by 5 bases, with 19 bases between. The DNA of the CDR3 is TGTGCCAGCAGTGAGGCGTATGGGGAAGCGAGATATGGCTACACCTTC. As protein: CASSEAYGEARYGYTF.

This chain connects TRBV5-1 to TRBJ2-7, with D perhaps being TRBD1 or TRBD2 (5 bases each). This CDR3 region has 13 residues. Germline values: CDR1 SGHRS, CDR2 YFSETQ. V was shortened by 7 bases and J by 2 bases, with 13 bases between the two germline ends. The CDR3 is CASSQDWAYEQYF. The CDR3 bases are TGCGCCAGCTCACAGGACTGGGCCTACGAGCAGTACTTC.

This chain joins TRBV6-1 and TRBJ2-7, with D possibly being TRBD1 (6 bases). The CDR3 contains 14 residues. In germline, CDR1 is MNHNS, CDR2 SASEGT. V was trimmed by 6 bases and J by 0 bases, leaving 12 bases between them. In nucleotides, the CDR3 is TGTGCCAGCAGCCGGGACACCAACTCCTACGAGCAGTACTTC. This sequence encodes CASSRDTNSYEQYF.

The chain carries TRBV5-1 and TRBJ2-5; D possibly corresponds to TRBD2 (6 bases). The end of the DNA aligns better with TRBJ2-7, so the J call may be wrong. Germline CDR1 reads SGHRS; CDR2 reads YFSETQ. CDR3 length equals 15 residues. The CDR3 loop is CASSLGDFSPYEQYF. The CDR3 nucleotides read TGCGCCAGCAGCTTGGGGGACTTTTCTCCCTACGAGCAGTACTTC.

The chain uses TRBV2 and TRBJ2-5; the D is unclear. Germline-derived CDR1 and CDR2 are SNHLY and FYNNEI. CDR3 length: 11 residues. Between the trimmed V and J ends, which lost 7 bases and 3 bases, there was a span of 6 bases. As DNA, the CDR3 is TGTGCCAGCACCCTTGAAGAGACCCAGTACTTC. It encodes CASTLEETQYF.

The rearrangement links TRBV20-1 to TRBJ1-2; possibly TRBD1 for D (5 bases). V lost 3 bases to trimming and J lost 8 bases, with 7 bases between them. The CDR3 sequence is 10 residues long. Germline V gene lookup returns CDR1 DFQATT and CDR2 SNEGSKA (reference sequence). CDR3 nucleotides: TGCAGTGCTAGGGGGCGCGGCTACACCTTC. Translating gives CSARGRGYTF.

The CDR3 here is CASRGNRPFEQFF. The DNA of the CDR3 is TGTGCCAGCAGGGGGAATCGGCCCTTTGAGCAGTTCTTC. This chain joins TRBV5-6 and TRBJ2-1, with D unresolved. Trimming cost V 5 bases and J 9 bases, with 15 bases left between them. Germline CDR1 is SGHDT and CDR2 is YYEEEE. This CDR3 is 13 amino acids long.

This clone was observed a single time. The chain employs TRBV19 and TRBJ2-6; D remains ambiguous. The CDR3 runs 15 residues. Germline V gene lookup returns CDR1 LNHDA and CDR2 SQIVND (reference sequence). The germline V and J ends were trimmed by 3 bases and 2 bases, with 8 bases remaining between them. This CDR3 is CASSIFQAGANVLTF. CDR3 nucleotides: TGTGCCAGTAGTATCTTTCAGGCTGGGGCCAACGTCCTGACTTTC.

The V gene is TRBV27, the J gene TRBJ2-5, with 8 bases aligning to TRBD1. The closer fit of TRBJ2-7 to the DNA end suggests the J call may be wrong. CDR3 length: 14 residues. Germline loops: CDR1 MNHEY, CDR2 SMNVEV (reference sequence). The CDR3 is CASHGQGGLYEQYF. The CDR3 bases are TGTGCCAGCCACGGACAGGGAGGCCTCTACGAGCAGTACTTC.